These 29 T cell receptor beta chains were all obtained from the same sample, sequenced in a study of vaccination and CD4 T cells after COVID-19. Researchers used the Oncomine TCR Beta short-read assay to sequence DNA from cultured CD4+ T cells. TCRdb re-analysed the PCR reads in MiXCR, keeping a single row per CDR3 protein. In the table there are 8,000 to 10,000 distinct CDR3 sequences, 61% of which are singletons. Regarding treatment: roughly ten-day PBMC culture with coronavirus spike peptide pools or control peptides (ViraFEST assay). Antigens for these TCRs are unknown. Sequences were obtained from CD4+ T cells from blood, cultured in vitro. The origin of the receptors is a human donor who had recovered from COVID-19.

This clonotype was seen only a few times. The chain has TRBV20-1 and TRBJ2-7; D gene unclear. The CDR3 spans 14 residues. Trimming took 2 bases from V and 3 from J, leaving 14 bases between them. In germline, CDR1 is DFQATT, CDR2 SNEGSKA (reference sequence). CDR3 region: CSARPLDPVYEQYF. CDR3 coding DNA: TGCAGTGCTAGACCCTTAGACCCGGTCTACGAGCAGTACTTC.

CDR3 sequence (DNA): TGTGCCAGCTCACCGAGAACTAGCGGGACCCAAGAGACCCAGTACTTC. This sequence encodes CASSPRTSGTQETQYF. The V call is TRBV18, the J call TRBJ2-5; 10 nucleotides align to TRBD2. V lost 3 bases to trimming and J lost 1 base; unmatched junction nucleotides: 5. Germline loops: CDR1 KGHSH, CDR2 LQKENI. The CDR3 covers 16 residues.

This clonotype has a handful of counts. CDR3 in DNA: TGTGCCAGCAGCCCCCCGGGCACAGATACGCAGTATTTT. Protein sequence: CASSPPGTDTQYF. V and J are TRBV7-3 and TRBJ2-3; D ambiguous. CDR1 and CDR2 (germline): SGHTA, FQGTGA. CDR3 length: 13 residues. The V end was cut by 5 bases, the J end by 1 base, with 7 bases between.

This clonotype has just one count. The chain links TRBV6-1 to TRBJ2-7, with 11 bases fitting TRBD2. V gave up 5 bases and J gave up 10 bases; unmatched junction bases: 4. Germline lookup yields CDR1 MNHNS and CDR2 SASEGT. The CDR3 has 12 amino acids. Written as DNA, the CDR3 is TGTGCCAGCAGTCGCACTAGCGGGAGTCAGTACTTC. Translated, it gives CASSRTSGSQYF.

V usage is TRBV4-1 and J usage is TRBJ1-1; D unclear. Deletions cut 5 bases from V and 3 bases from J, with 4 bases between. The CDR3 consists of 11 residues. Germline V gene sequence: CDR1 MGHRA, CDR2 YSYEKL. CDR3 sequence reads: CASSRDTEAFF. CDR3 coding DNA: TGCGCCAGCAGCAGGGACACTGAAGCTTTCTTT.

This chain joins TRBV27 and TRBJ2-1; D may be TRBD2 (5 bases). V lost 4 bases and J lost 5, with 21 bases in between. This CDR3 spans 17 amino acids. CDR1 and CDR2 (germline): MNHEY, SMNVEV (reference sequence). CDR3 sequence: CASSSIIGPLEDNEQFF. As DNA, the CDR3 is TGTGCCAGCAGTTCAATTATCGGGCCTCTGGAGGACAATGAGCAGTTCTTC.

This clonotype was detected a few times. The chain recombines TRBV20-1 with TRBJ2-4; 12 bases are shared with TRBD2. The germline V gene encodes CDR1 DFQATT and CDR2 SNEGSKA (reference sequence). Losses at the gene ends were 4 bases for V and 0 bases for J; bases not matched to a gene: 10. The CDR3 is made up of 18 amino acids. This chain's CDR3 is CSATGLAGRQIAKNIQYF. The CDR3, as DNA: TGCAGTGCTACCGGACTAGCGGGAAGACAAATAGCCAAAAACATTCAGTACTTC.

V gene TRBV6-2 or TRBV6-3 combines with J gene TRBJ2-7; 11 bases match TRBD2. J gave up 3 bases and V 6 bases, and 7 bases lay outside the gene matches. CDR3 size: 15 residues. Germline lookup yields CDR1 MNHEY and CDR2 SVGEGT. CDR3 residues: CASRTTSGSGYEQYF. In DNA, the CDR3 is TGTGCCAGCAGAACTACTAGCGGGAGTGGCTACGAGCAGTACTTC.

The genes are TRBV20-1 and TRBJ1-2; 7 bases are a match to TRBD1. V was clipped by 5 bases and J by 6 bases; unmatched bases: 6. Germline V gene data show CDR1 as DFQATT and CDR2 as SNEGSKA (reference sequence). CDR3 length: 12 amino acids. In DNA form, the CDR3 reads TGCAGTGCTGATAGACAGGGTGATGGCTACACCTTC. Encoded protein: CSADRQGDGYTF.

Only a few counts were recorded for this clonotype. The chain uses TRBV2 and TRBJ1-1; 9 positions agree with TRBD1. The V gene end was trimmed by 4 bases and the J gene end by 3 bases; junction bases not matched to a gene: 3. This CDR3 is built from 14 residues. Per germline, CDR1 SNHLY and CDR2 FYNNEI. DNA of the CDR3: TGTGCCAGCAGTGGGGACAGGGCGGACACTGAAGCTTTCTTT. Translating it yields CASSGDRADTEAFF. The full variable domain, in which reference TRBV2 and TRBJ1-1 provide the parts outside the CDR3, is EPEVTQTPSHQVTQMGQEVILRCVPISNHLYFYWYRQILGQKVEFLVSFYNNEISEKSEIFDDQFSVERPDGSNFTLKIRSTKLEDSAMYFCASSGDRADTEAFFGQGTRLTVV.

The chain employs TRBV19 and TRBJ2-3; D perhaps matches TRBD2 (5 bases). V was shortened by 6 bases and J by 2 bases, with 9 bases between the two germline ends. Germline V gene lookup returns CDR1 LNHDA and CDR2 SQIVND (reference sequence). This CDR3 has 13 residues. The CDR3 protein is CASSGENTDTQYF. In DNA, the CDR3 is TGTGCCAGTAGCGGGGAGAACACAGATACGCAGTATTTT.

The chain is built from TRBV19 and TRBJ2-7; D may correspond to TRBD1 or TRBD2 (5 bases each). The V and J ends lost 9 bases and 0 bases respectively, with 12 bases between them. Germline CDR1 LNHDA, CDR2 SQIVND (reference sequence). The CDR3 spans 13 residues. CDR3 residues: CASRDRGSYEQYF. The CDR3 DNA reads TGTGCCAGCCGGGACCGAGGCTCCTACGAGCAGTACTTC.

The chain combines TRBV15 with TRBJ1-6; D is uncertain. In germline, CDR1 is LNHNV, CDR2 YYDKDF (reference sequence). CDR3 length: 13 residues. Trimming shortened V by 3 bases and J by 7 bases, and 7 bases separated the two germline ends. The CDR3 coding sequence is TGTGCCACCAGCAGGGGTGCGAATTCACCCCTCCACTTT. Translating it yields CATSRGANSPLHF.

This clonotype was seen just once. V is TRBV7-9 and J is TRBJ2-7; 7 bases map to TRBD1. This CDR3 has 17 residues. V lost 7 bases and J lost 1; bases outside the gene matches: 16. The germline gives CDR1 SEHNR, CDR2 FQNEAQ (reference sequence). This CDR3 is CASTKTPPGGASYEQYF. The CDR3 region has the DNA TGTGCCAGCACCAAAACCCCCCCAGGGGGAGCGTCCTACGAGCAGTACTTC.

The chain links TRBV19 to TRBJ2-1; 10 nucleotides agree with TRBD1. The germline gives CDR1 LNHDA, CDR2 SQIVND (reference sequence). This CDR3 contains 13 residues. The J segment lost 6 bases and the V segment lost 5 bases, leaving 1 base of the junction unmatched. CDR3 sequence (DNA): TGTGCCAGTAGTTGGACAGGGGGCAATGAGCAGTTCTTC. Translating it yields CASSWTGGNEQFF. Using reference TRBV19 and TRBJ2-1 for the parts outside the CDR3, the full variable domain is DGGITQSPKYLFRKEGQNVTLSCEQNLNHDAMYWYRQDPGQGLRLIYYSQIVNDFQKGDIAEGYSVSREKKESFPLTVTSAQKNPTAFYLCASSWTGGNEQFFGPGTRLTVL.

As DNA, the CDR3 is TGTGCCATCAGTGAGTCAGGCGGACTCACCTACGAGCAGTACTTC. It encodes CAISESGGLTYEQYF. This rearrangement joins TRBV10-3 to TRBJ2-7, with D possibly being TRBD2 (5 bases). V was cut by 0 bases and J by 2 bases, with 11 bases left in between. Germline V gene lookup returns CDR1 ENHRY and CDR2 SYGVKD. The CDR3 runs to 15 residues.

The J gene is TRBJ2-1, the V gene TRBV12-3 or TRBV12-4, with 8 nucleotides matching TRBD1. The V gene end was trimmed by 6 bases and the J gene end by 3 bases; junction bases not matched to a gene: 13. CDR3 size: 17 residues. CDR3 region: CASRSPWGGQGYNEQFF. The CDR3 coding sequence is TGTGCCAGCAGGAGCCCCTGGGGAGGACAGGGCTACAATGAGCAGTTCTTC.

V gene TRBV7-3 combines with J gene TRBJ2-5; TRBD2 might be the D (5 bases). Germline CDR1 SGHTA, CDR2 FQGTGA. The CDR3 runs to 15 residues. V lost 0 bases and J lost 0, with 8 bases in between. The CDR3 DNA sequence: TGTGCCAGCAGCTTAACCGGGGAGAACCAAGAGACCCAGTACTTC. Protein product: CASSLTGENQETQYF.

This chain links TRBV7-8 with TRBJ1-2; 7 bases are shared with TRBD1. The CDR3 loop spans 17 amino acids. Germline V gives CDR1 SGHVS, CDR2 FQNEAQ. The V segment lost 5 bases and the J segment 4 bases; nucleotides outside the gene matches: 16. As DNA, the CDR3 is TGTGCCAGCAGCCCAACATACGCGGGGACAGCCCGCTATGGCTACACCTTC. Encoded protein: CASSPTYAGTARYGYTF.

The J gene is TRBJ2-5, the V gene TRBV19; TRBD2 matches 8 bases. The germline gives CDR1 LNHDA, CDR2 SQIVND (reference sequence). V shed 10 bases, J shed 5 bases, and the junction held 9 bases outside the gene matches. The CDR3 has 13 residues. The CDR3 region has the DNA TGTGCCACCACGGGAGGGAGTTTGGAGACCCAGTACTTC. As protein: CATTGGSLETQYF.

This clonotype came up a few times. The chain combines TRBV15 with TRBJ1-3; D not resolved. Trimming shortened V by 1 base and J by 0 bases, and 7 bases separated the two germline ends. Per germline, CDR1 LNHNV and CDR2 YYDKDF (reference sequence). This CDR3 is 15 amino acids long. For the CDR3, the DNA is TGTGCCACCAGCAGAGGAGGGTCCTCTGGAAACACCATATATTTT. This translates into CATSRGGSSGNTIYF. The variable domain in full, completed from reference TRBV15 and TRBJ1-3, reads DAMVIQNPRYQVTQFGKPVTLSCSQTLNHNVMYWYQQKSSQAPKLLFHYYDKDFNNEADTPDNFQSRRPNTSFCFLDIRSPGLGDTAMYLCATSRGGSSGNTIYFGEGSWLTVV.

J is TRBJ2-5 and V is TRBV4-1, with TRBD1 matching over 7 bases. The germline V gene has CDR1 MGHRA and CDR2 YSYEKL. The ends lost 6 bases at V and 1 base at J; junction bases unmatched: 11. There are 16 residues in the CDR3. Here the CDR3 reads CASSPVDGTVQETQYF. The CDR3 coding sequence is TGCGCCAGCAGTCCCGTAGACGGGACAGTCCAAGAGACCCAGTACTTC.

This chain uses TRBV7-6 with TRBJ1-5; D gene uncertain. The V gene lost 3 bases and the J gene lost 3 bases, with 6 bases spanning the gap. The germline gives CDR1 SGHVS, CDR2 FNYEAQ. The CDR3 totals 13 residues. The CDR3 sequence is CASSFSDNQPQHF. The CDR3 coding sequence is TGTGCCAGCAGCTTTTCAGACAATCAGCCCCAGCATTTT.

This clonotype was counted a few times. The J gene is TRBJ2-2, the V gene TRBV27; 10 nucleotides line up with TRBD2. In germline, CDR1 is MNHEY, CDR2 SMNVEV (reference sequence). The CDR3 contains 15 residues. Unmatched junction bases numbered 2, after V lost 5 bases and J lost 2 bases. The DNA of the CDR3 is TGTGCCAGCAGTCTAGCGGGAGCTAACACCGGGGAGCTGTTTTTT. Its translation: CASSLAGANTGELFF.

The CDR3 DNA is TGTGCCAGCAGCCAACAGCACTCCTACGAGCAGTACTTC. Its protein is CASSQQHSYEQYF. The gene calls are TRBV3-1 and TRBJ2-7; no clear D. CDR1 is LGHDT and CDR2 is YNNKEL in the germline V gene (reference sequence). This CDR3 comprises 13 residues. Trimming cost V 2 bases and J 0 bases, with 5 bases left between them.

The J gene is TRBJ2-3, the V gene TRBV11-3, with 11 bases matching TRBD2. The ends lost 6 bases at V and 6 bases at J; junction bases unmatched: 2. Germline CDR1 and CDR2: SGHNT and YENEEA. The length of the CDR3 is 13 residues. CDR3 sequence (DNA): TGTGCCAGCAGACTAGCGGGAGAGGATACGCAGTATTTT. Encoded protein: CASRLAGEDTQYF.

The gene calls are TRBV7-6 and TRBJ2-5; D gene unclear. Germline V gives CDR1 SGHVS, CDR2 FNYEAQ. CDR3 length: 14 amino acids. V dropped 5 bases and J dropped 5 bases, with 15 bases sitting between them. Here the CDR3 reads CASSPDAAMETQYF. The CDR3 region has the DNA TGTGCCAGCAGCCCAGACGCAGCGATGGAGACCCAGTACTTC. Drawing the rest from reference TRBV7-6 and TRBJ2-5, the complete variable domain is GAGVSQSPRYKVTKRGQDVALRCDPISGHVSLYWYRQALGQGPEFLTYFNYEAQQDKSGLPNDRFSAERPEGSISTLTIQRTEQRDSAMYRCASSPDAAMETQYFGPGTRLLVL.

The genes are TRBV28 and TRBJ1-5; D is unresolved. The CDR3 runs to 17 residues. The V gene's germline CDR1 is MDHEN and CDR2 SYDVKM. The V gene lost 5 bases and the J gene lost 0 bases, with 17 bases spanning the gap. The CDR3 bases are TGTGCCAGCAGTCTAGGCTCCGTGCTATATAGCAATCAGCCCCAGCATTTT. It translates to CASSLGSVLYSNQPQHF.

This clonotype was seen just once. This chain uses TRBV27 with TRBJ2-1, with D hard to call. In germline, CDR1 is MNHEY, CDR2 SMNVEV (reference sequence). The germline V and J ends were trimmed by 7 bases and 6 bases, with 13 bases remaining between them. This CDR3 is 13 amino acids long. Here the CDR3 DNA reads TGTGCCAGCACAAAACAAAGTTCCAATGAGCAGTTCTTC. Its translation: CASTKQSSNEQFF.